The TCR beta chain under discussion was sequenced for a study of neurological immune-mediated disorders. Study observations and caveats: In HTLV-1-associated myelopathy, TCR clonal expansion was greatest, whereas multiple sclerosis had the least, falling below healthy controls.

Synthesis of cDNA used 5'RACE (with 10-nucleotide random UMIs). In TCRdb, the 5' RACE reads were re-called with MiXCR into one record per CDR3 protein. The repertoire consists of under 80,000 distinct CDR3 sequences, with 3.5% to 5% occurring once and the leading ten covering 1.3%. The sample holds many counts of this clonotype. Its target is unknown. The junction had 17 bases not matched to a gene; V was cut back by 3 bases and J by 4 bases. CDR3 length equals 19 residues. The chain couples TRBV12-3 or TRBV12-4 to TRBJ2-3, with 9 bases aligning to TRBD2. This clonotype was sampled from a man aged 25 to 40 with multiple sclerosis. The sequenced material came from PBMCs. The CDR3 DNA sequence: TGTGCCAGCAGTTTGGCCACACACCCAAGACTAGCGGAAGCAGATACGCAGTATTTT. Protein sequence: CASSLATHPRLAEADTQYF.